This TCR beta chain was recorded in a study of blood T cell repertoires in COVID-19. Study overall: The United States, Italy and Spain were the sources of the acute and convalescent COVID-19 samples. Sources were T cells, B-cell-depleted T cells, or PBMCs; the material itself was cDNA or gDNA.

Study processing details: From reference gene primer amplification, estimates of nucleated cell counts were derived. The table came from immunoSEQ multiplex PCR; TCRdb's copy has only in-frame clones and leaves some out. That table gives V, J and clone size, and the DNA gave D and trimming. The repertoire holds roughly 61,000 clones, with about 91% as singletons. The CDR3 is 15 amino acids. The germline V gene has CDR1 KGHDR and CDR2 SFDVKD. V was clipped by 4 bases and J by 6 bases, with 14 bases between them. Material: peripheral blood. This chain links TRBV24-1 with TRBJ2-2; D gene uncertain. The TCR was taken from a man aged 55 to 69 with acute or convalescent COVID-19. CDR3 in amino acids: CATSDSGGRSGELFF. The CDR3 bases are TGTGCCACCAGTGACTCGGGTGGTCGTTCCGGGGAGCTGTTTTTT.